The entry that follows covers one T cell receptor beta chain sequence. Its matching antigen is unknown. Assay: immunoSEQ multiplex PCR; the TCRdb copy retains only in-frame clones and omits some. The table has some 200,000 clones, approximately 80% seen once; the top ten hold roughly 13%. The source of the sample is a study of cytomegalovirus exposure and HLA in healthy donors. General study points: Some TCR beta chains (around 180 of them) were listed as cytomegalovirus-associated. Most TCRs appeared rarely, but some public TCRs recurred in many donors. As confirmed in vitro, a few CMV-associated chains were specific for CMV antigens.

This receptor was taken from a woman in her twenties or thirties in good health and CMV-seropositive. The sequencing sample was made of PBMCs.

The CDR3 nucleotides read TGTGCCAGCATCCCGGGACAGGGGCGAGAGACCCAGTACTTC. Translating it yields CASIPGQGRETQYF. The chain links TRBV28 to TRBJ2-5; 10 bases are a match to TRBD1. Looked up from germline, CDR1 is MDHEN and CDR2 is SYDVKM. This CDR3 has 14 amino acids. Germline trimming cut 7 bases from V and 4 bases from J; bases unmatched to any gene: 6.